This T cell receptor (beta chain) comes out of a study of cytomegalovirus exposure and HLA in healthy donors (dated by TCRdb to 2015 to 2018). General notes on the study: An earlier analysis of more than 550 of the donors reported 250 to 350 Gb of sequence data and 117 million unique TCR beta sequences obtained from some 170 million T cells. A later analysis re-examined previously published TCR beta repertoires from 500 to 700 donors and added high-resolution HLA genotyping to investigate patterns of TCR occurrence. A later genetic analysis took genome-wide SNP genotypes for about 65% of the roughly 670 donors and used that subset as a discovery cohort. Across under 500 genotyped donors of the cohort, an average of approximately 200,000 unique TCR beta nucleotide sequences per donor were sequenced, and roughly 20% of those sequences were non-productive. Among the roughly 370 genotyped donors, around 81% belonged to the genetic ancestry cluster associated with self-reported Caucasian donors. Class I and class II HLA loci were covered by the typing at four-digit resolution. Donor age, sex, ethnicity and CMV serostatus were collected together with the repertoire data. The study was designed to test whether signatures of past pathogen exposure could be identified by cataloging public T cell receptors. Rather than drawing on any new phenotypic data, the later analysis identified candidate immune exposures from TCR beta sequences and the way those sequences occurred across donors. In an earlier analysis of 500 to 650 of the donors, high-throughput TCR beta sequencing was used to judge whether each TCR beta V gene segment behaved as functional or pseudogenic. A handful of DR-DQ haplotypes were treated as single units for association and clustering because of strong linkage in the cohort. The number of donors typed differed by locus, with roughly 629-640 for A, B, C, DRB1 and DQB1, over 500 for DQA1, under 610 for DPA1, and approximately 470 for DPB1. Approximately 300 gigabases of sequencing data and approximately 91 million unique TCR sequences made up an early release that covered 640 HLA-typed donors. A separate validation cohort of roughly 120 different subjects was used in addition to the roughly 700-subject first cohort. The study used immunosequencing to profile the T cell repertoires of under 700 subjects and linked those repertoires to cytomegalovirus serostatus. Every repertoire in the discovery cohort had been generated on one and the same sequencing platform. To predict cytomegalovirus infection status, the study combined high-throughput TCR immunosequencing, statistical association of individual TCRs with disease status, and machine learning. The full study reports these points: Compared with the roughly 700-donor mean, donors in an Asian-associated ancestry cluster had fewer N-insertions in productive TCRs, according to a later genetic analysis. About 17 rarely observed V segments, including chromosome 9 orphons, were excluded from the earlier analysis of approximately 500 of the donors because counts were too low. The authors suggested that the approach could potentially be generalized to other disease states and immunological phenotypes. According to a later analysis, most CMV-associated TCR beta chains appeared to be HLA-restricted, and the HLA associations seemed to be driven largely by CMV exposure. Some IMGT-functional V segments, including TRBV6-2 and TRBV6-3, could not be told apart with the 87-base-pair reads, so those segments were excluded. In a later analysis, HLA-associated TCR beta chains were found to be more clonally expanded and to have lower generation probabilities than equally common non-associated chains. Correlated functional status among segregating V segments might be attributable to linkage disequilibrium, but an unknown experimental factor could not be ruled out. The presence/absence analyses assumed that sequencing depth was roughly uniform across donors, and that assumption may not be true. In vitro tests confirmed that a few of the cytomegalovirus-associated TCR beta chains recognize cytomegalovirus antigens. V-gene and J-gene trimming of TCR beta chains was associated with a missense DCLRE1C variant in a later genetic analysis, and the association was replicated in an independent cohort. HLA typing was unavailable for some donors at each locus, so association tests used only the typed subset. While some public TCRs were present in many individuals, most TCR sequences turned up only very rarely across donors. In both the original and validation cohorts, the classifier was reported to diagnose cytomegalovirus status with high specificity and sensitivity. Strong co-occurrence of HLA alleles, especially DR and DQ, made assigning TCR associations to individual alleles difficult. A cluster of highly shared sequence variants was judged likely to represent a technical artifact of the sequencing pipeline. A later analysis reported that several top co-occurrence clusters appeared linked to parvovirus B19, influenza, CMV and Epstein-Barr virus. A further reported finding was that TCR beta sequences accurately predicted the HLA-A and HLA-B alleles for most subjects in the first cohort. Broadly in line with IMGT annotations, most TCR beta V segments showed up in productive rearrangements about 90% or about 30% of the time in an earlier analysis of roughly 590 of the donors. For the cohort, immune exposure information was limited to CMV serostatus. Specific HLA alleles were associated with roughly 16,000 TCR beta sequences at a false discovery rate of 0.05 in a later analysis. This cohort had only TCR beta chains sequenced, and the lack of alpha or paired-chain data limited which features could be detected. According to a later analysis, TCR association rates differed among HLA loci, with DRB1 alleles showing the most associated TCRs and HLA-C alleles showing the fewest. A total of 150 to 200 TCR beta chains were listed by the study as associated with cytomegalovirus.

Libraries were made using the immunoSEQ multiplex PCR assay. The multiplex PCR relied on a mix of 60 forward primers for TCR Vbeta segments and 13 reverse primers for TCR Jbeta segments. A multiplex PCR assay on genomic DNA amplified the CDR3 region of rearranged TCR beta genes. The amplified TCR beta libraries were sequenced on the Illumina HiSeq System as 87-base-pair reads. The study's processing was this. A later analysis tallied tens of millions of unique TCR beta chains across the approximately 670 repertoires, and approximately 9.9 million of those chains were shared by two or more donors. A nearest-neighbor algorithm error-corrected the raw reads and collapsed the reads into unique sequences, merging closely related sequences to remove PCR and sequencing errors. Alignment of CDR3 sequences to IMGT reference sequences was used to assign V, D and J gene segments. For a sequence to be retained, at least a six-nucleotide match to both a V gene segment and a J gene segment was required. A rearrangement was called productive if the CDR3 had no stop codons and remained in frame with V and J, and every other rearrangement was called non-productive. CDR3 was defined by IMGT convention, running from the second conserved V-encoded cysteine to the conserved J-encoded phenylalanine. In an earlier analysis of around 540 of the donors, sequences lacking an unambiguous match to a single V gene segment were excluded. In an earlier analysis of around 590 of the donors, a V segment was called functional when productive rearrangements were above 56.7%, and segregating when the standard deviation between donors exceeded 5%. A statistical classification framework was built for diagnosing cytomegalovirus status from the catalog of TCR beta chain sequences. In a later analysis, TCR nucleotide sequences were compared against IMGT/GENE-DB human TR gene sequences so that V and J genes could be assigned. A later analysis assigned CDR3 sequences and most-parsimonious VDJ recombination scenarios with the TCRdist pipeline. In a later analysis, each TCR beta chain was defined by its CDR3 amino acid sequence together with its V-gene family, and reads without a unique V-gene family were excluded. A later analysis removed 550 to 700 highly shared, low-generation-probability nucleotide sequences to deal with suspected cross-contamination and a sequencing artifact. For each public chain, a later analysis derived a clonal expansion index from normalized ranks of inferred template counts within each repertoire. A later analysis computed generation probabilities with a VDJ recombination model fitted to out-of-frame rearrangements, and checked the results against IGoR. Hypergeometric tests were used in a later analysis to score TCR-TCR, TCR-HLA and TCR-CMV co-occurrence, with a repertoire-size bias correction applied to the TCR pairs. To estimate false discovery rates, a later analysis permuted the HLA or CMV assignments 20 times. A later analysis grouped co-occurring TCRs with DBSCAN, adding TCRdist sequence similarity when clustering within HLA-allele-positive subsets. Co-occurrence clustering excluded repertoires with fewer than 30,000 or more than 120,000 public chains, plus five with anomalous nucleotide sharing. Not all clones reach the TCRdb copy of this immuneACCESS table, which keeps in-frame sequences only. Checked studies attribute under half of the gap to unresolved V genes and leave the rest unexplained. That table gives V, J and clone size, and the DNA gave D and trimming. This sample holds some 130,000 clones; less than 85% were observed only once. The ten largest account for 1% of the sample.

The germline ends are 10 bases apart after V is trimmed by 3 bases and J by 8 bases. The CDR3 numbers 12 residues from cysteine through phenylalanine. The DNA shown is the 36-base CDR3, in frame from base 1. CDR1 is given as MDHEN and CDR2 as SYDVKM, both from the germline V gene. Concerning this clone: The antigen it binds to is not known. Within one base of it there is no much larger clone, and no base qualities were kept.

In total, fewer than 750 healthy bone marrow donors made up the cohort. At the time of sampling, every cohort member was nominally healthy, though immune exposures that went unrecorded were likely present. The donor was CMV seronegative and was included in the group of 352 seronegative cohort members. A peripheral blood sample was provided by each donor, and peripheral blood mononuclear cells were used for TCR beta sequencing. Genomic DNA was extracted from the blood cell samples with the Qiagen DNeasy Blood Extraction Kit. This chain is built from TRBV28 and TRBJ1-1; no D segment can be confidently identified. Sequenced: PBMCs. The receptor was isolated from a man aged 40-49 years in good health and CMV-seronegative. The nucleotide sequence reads TGTGCCAGCAGTTTCAGTCAGCGAGAAGCTTTCTTT. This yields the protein CASSFSQREAFF. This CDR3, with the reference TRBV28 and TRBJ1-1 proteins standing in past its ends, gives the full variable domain DVKVTQSSRYLVKRTGEKVFLECVQDMDHENMFWYRQDPGLGLRLIYFSYDVKMKEKGDIPEGYSVSREKKERFSLILESASTNQTSMYLCASSFSQREAFFGQGTRLTVV.